The rows below give T cell receptor beta chains drawn from one sample of a study of blood T cell repertoires in COVID-19. TCRdb keeps only in-frame clones here, not all; method: immunoSEQ multiplex PCR. The sample has approximately 25,000 clones; under 85% are singletons. Sequenced sample: peripheral blood. These receptors originate from a man aged 45-65 years with COVID-19, enrolled during active disease. Both conserved end residues are part of each CDR3. Each record gives: J gene, D gene, clone size, V gene, CDR3 protein, CDR3 DNA. A D gene is named only where the DNA matches it firmly. The size of a clone is reported for some rows only, either as once, few or many, or as a class for expanded clones.

>TRBJ2-6|-|-|TRBV2
CASSREYSGANVLTF
TGTGCCAGCAGTCGGGAATACTCTGGGGCCAACGTCCTGACTTTC
>TRBJ2-1|TRBD2|-|TRBV29-1
CSVETSGWSSYNEQFF
TGCAGCGTTGAAACTAGCGGTTGGAGCTCCTACAATGAGCAGTTCTTC
>TRBJ2-1|TRBD2|few|TRBV28
CASSRGLAPYNEQFF
TGTGCCAGCAGCCGAGGACTAGCGCCCTACAATGAGCAGTTCTTC
>TRBJ2-1|TRBD2|-|TRBV7-9
CASSFLAGYPHNEQFF
TGTGCCAGCAGCTTCCTAGCGGGATACCCCCACAATGAGCAGTTCTTC
>TRBJ1-1|-|once|TRBV29-1
CSARPRRSNTEAFF
TGCAGCGCAAGACCGCGGCGGTCGAACACTGAAGCTTTCTTT
>TRBJ2-7|TRBD1|-|TRBV6-1
CASSEALQGTAYEQYF
TGTGCCAGCAGTGAAGCGCTTCAAGGGACAGCCTACGAGCAGTACTTC
>TRBJ1-3|TRBD1|-|TRBV13
CASSRQGVGNTIYF
TGTGCCAGCAGCCGACAGGGCGTTGGAAACACCATATATTTT
>TRBJ1-2|TRBD1|-|TRBV9
CASSPLEGAEEYGYTF
TGTGCCAGCAGCCCTCTAGAGGGGGCAGAGGAATATGGCTACACCTTC
>TRBJ2-1|TRBD2|-|TRBV24-1
CATSDPGTSGNEQFF
TGTGCCACCAGTGATCCCGGGACTAGCGGCAATGAGCAGTTCTTC
>TRBJ1-4|TRBD1|few|TRBV6-5
CASSPTWTGGEKLFF
TGTGCCAGCAGCCCCACTTGGACAGGGGGCGAAAAACTGTTTTTT
>TRBJ2-2|-|-|TRBV2
CASSPRLSSLTGELFF
TGTGCCAGCAGTCCCCGACTATCCTCTCTCACCGGGGAGCTGTTTTTT
>TRBJ2-4|TRBD1|few|TRBV28
CASSLRDREYF
TGTGCCAGCAGTTTGAGGGACAGGGAGTACTTC
>TRBJ1-1|-|-|TRBV7-9
CASSRWTTEAFF
TGTGCCAGCAGCCGGTGGACAACTGAAGCTTTCTTT
>TRBJ1-1|-|-|TRBV12-3/TRBV12-4
CASSFGQLTEAFF
TGTGCCAGCAGTTTTGGGCAGCTCACTGAAGCTTTCTTT
>TRBJ1-1|-|-|TRBV29-1
CSVDRLLGTEAFF
TGCAGCGTTGACCGACTCCTGGGCACTGAAGCTTTCTTT
>TRBJ2-7|TRBD2|-|TRBV4-1
CASSQVNAGTRNEQYF
TGCGCCAGCAGCCAAGTTAACGCCGGGACTAGGAACGAGCAGTACTTC
>TRBJ2-7|TRBD1|-|TRBV5-5
CASSLGTGGGEQYF
TGTGCCAGCAGCTTGGGGACAGGGGGCGGCGAGCAGTACTTC
>TRBJ2-5|-|-|TRBV3-1/TRBV3-2
CASSPERASGLGETQYF
TGTGCCAGCAGCCCCGAACGTGCGAGCGGGTTGGGGGAGACCCAGTACTTC
>TRBJ1-1|-|-|TRBV7-9
CASSTRGEGKGTEAFF
TGTGCCAGCAGCACCCGTGGGGAGGGCAAGGGCACTGAAGCTTTCTTT
>TRBJ2-3|TRBD2|-|TRBV6-5
CASRNLAGGPDTQYF
TGTGCCAGCAGAAACCTAGCGGGGGGTCCAGATACGCAGTATTTT
>TRBJ1-1|TRBD1|-|TRBV29-1
CSARQGSNTEAFF
TGCAGCGCCAGACAGGGTTCGAACACTGAAGCTTTCTTT
>TRBJ1-2|-|-|TRBV5-4
CASSFNAGANYGYTF
TGTGCCAGCAGCTTTAACGCCGGGGCTAACTATGGCTACACCTTC